The 22 T cell receptor beta chains below all came from one sample that was sequenced in a study of control samples from healthy donors and cancer patients. The repertoire was sequenced with immunoSEQ multiplex PCR; TCRdb's copy has only in-frame clones and lacks some. The sample holds 170,000 or so clones; over 85% are singletons and the top ten take more than 1.1%. Sequencing was carried out using blood. The source is a man between 18 and 29 years old in good health.

The chain carries TRBV12-3 or TRBV12-4 and TRBJ1-2; a possible D gene is TRBD1 (6 bases). The CDR3 has 13 amino acids. Trimming took off 5 bases at V and 6 bases at J, with 13 bases between the two ends. CDR3 DNA: TGTGCCAGCAGTCCGTACAGGGCGGATGGCTACACCTTC. Its translation is CASSPYRADGYTF.

The chain uses TRBV25-1 and TRBJ1-6; D call uncertain. The germline V gene has CDR1 MGHDK and CDR2 SYGVNS. Between the trimmed V and J ends, which lost 1 base and 7 bases, there was a span of 14 bases. The length of the CDR3 is 16 residues. CDR3 residues: CASSELGQVGNSPLHF. CDR3 in DNA: TGTGCCAGCAGTGAATTAGGGCAGGTGGGGAATTCACCCCTCCACTTT.

The CDR3 here is CASSLLEDYTF. DNA for the CDR3: TGTGCCAGCAGTTTATTGGAGGACTACACCTTC. The chain uses TRBV12-3 or TRBV12-4 and TRBJ1-2; D remains ambiguous. This CDR3 spans 11 amino acids. V was cut by 2 bases and J by 10 bases, with 8 bases left in between.

This chain connects TRBV6-5 to TRBJ2-1; D is unresolved. Deletions cut 7 bases from V and 4 bases from J, with 5 bases between. CDR1 is MNHEY, CDR2 SVGAGI, per germline. CDR3 length: 11 amino acids. CDR3 nucleotides: TGTGCCAGCAACATGTACAATGAGCAGTTCTTC. Residues: CASNMYNEQFF.

The chain has TRBV2 and TRBJ1-4; TRBD1 agrees at 9 bases. Trimming cost V 4 bases and J 4 bases; bases outside gene matches: 10. The length of the CDR3 is 17 residues. Germline-derived CDR1 and CDR2 are SNHLY and FYNNEI. The CDR3 nucleotides read TGTGCCAGCAGTGGTGGGACAGGGATCGGAGTTAATGAAAAACTGTTTTTT. As protein: CASSGGTGIGVNEKLFF.

The chain recombines TRBV6-5 with TRBJ2-7, with D possibly TRBD1 on 5 matching bases. Germline-derived CDR1 and CDR2 are MNHEY and SVGAGI. The CDR3 is made up of 15 amino acids. Deletions cut 2 bases from V and 3 bases from J, with 14 bases between. The CDR3 sequence is CASSYGAGESYEQYF. The CDR3 DNA reads as TGTGCCAGCAGTTACGGGGCAGGCGAAAGCTACGAGCAGTACTTC.

This rearrangement joins TRBV27 to TRBJ2-1; a possible D gene is TRBD2 (7 bases). V was cut by 6 bases and J by 10 bases, with 19 bases left in between. The CDR3 spans 14 residues. The germline gives CDR1 MNHEY, CDR2 SMNVEV (reference sequence). CDR3 sequence (DNA): TGTGCCAGCAGCTCGGGGGGCCGGATGGACGAGCAGTTCTTC. Amino acid sequence: CASSSGGRMDEQFF.

The rearrangement joins TRBV25-1 to TRBJ2-2; TRBD2 might be the D (5 bases). The V end lost 2 bases, the J end lost 5 bases, and 9 bases lay between the germline ends. The CDR3 consists of 14 residues. Germline-derived CDR1 and CDR2 are MGHDK and SYGVNS. The CDR3 loop is CASSEGLDTGELFF. Written as DNA, the CDR3 is TGTGCCAGCAGTGAAGGACTGGATACCGGGGAGCTGTTTTTT.

The V and J genes are TRBV28 and TRBJ1-1; the match to TRBD1 covers 7 bases. Germline V gene data show CDR1 as MDHEN and CDR2 as SYDVKM. V was pared by 1 base and J by 9 bases, with 11 bases of the junction left unmatched. The CDR3 spans 15 residues. CDR3 sequence reads: CASSLSGTATLKAFF. In DNA form, the CDR3 reads TGTGCCAGCAGTTTATCGGGGACAGCCACACTGAAAGCTTTCTTT.

V gene TRBV7-8 combines with J gene TRBJ2-7; D gene ambiguous. The germline gives CDR1 SGHVS, CDR2 FQNEAQ. The CDR3 runs to 14 residues. The ends were cut back, 1 base at V and 3 bases at J, with 10 bases in the middle. The DNA for the CDR3 is TGTGCCAGCAGCTTAGAAGACGGGCACTACGAGCAGTACTTC. It codes for CASSLEDGHYEQYF.

This chain connects TRBV7-8 to TRBJ2-1; 11 bases fit TRBD2. The CDR3 sequence is 17 residues long. After removal of 5 bases from V and 0 bases from J, the junction contained 6 bases not matched to a gene. The germline CDR1 and CDR2 sequences are SGHVS and FQNEAQ. In DNA, the CDR3 is TGTGCCAGCAGCCCTAGACTAGCGGGGAGCTCCTACAATGAGCAGTTCTTC. Residues: CASSPRLAGSSYNEQFF.

The rearrangement links TRBV5-6 to TRBJ1-3; 8 nucleotides align to TRBD1. CDR3 length equals 14 residues. With V trimmed by 4 bases and J by 9 bases, 9 bases remained unmatched. CDR1 is SGHDT, CDR2 YYEEEE, per germline. The CDR3 spells CASSAMTGDGTIYF. In nucleotides, the CDR3 is TGTGCCAGCAGCGCGATGACAGGGGATGGCACCATATATTTT.

The V call is TRBV5-1, the J call TRBJ2-1; 9 positions agree with TRBD2. The length of the CDR3 is 15 residues. V dropped 0 bases and J dropped 8; count of bases not matched to a gene: 6. Germline loops: CDR1 SGHRS, CDR2 YFSETQ. CDR3: CASSLGASGEYEQFF. The CDR3 DNA reads TGCGCCAGCAGCTTGGGGGCTAGCGGGGAATATGAGCAGTTCTTC.

The chain couples TRBV10-1 to TRBJ2-3, with 8 bases fitting TRBD2. CDR1 and CDR2 (germline): WNHNN, SYGVQD (reference sequence). The CDR3 sequence is 14 residues long. Trimming at V came to 2 bases and at J to 4 bases, leaving 2 bases not matched to a gene. CDR3 residues: CASSERGGPDTQYF. In DNA form, the CDR3 reads TGCGCCAGCAGTGAGCGGGGGGGCCCAGATACGCAGTATTTT.

The chain has TRBV27 and TRBJ1-5, with D possibly TRBD1 on 5 matching bases. CDR1 MNHEY and CDR2 SMNVEV come from the germline V gene (reference sequence). This CDR3 comprises 12 residues. V shed 6 bases and J shed 7 bases, with 10 bases lying between them. CDR3 bases: TGTGCCAGCAGGGGGGGGTGGCAGCCCCAGCATTTT. This encodes CASRGGWQPQHF.

This chain connects TRBV5-1 to TRBJ1-4; D is possibly TRBD1 (6 bases). The CDR3 consists of 12 residues. The germline CDR1 and CDR2 sequences are SGHRS and YFSETQ. V was clipped by 2 bases and J by 10 bases, with 9 bases between them. CDR3 residues: CASSFEGGKLFF. The CDR3 nucleotides read TGCGCCAGCAGCTTTGAGGGGGGAAAACTGTTTTTT.

V and J are TRBV6-5 and TRBJ2-6; D is possibly TRBD1 (5 bases). This CDR3 contains 16 residues. CDR1 and CDR2 from the germline V gene are MNHEY and SVGAGI. Deletions cut 4 bases from V and 0 bases from J, with 10 bases between. In nucleotides, the CDR3 is TGTGCCAGCAGTTTACCTCAGGGCTCTGGGGCCAACGTCCTGACTTTC. Translating it yields CASSLPQGSGANVLTF.

The V gene is TRBV6-2 or TRBV6-3, the J gene TRBJ2-3; unclear D gene. The germline CDR1 and CDR2 sequences are MNHEY and SVGEGT. CDR3 length: 14 residues. V was clipped by 3 bases and J by 4 bases, with 11 bases between them. CDR3 coding DNA: TGTGCCAGCAGTTATTATCCAAATCCAGATACGCAGTATTTT. The encoded protein is CASSYYPNPDTQYF.

Here the CDR3 DNA reads TGTGCCAGCGGAGGAAGCTACGAGCAGTACTTC. It specifies CASGGSYEQYF. This chain links TRBV28 with TRBJ2-7; a possible D gene is TRBD2 (5 bases). The ends were cut back, 8 bases at V and 3 bases at J, with 8 bases in the middle. The CDR3 length is 11 residues. Germline-derived CDR1 and CDR2 are MDHEN and SYDVKM.

The CDR3 spells CASSLERGANEQFF. Here the CDR3 DNA reads TGTGCCAGCAGCTTAGAGCGGGGGGCCAATGAGCAGTTCTTC. V and J are TRBV7-3 and TRBJ2-1, with 9 bases matching TRBD2. With V trimmed by 2 bases and J by 6 bases, 2 bases remained unmatched. The CDR3 totals 14 residues. CDR1 and CDR2 from the germline V gene are SGHTA and FQGTGA.

The CDR3 region has the DNA TGTGCCAGCAGCCTACTAGCGTACTCCGGGGAGCTGTTTTTT. As protein: CASSLLAYSGELFF. The chain combines TRBV5-6 with TRBJ2-2, with 7 bases aligning to TRBD2. The trim removed 4 bases at V and 6 bases at J, leaving 6 bases unmatched. The CDR3 is 14 amino acids. From germline, CDR1 is SGHDT and CDR2 YYEEEE.

This clone has only a few counts. The V and J genes are TRBV29-1 and TRBJ1-1, with TRBD1 as a possible D gene (6 bases). Germline V CDR1 and CDR2: SQVTM, ANQGSEA. The CDR3 is 12 amino acids. With 6 bases removed from V and 3 bases from J, the gap between germline ends came to 11 bases. CDR3 protein: CSVQGSYTEAFF. CDR3 nucleotides: TGCAGCGTCCAGGGGTCGTACACTGAAGCTTTCTTT.